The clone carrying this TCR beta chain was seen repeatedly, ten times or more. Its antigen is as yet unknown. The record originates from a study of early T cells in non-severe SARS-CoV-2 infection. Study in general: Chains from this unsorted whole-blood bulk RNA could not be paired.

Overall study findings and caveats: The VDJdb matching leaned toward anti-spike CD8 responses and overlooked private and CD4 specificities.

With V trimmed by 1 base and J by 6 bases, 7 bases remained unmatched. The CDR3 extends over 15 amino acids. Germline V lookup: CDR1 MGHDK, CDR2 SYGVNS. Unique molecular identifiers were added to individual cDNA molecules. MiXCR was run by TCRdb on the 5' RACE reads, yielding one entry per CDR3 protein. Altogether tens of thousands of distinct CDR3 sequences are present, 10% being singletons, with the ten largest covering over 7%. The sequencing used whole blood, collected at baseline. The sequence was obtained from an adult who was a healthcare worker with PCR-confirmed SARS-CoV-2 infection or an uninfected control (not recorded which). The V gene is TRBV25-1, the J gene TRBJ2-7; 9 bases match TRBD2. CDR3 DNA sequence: TGTGCCAGCAGTGAATTCCTAGCGGGAAGGCCCGAGCAGTACTTC. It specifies CASSEFLAGRPEQYF.